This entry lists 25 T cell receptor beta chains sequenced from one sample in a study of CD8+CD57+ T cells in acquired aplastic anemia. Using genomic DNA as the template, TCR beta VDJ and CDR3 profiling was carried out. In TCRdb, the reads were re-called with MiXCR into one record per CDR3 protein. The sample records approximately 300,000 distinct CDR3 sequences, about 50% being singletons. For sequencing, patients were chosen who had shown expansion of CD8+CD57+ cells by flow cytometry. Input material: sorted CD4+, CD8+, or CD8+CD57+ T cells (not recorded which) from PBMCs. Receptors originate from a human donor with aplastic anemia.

In DNA form, the CDR3 reads TGTGCCAGCAGCTTTGACAGGGTCTCTGGAAACACCATATATTTT. This gives the protein CASSFDRVSGNTIYF. The rearrangement joins TRBV7-8 to TRBJ1-3; TRBD1 aligns across 7 bases. From germline, CDR1 is SGHVS and CDR2 FQNEAQ. Unmatched junction bases numbered 2, after V lost 3 bases and J lost 0 bases. The CDR3 is made up of 15 amino acids. The full variable domain, rest sourced from reference TRBV7-8 and TRBJ1-3, is GAGVSQSPRYKVAKRGQDVALRCDPISGHVSLFWYQQALGQGPEFLTYFQNEAQLDKSGLPSDRFFAERPEGSVSTLKIQRTQQEDSAVYLCASSFDRVSGNTIYFGEGSWLTVV.

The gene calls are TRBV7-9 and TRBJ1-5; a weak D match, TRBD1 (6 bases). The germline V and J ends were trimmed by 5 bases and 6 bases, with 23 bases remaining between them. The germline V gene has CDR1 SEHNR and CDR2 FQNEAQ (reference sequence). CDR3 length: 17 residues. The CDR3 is CASSQENGTPGSQPQHF. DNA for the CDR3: TGTGCCAGCAGCCAGGAGAACGGGACACCCGGGAGTCAGCCCCAGCATTTT.

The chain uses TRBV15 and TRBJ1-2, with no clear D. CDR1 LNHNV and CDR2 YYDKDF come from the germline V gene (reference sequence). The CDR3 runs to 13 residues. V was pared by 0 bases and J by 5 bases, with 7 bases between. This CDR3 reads CATSRDAVYGYTF. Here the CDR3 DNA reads TGTGCCACCAGCAGAGATGCGGTATATGGCTACACCTTC.

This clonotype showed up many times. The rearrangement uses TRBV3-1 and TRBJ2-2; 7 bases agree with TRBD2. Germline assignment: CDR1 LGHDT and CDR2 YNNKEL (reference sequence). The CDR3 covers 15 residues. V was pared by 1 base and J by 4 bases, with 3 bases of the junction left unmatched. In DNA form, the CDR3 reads TGTGCCAGCAGCCAAGGCGGGGGTGGCACCGGGGAGCTGTTTTTT. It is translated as CASSQGGGGTGELFF. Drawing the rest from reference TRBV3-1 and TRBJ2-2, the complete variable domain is DTAVSQTPKYLVTQMGNDKSIKCEQNLGHDTMYWYKQDSKKFLKIMFSYNNKELIINETVPNRFSPKSPDKAHLNLHINSLELGDSAVYFCASSQGGGGTGELFFGEGSRLTVL.

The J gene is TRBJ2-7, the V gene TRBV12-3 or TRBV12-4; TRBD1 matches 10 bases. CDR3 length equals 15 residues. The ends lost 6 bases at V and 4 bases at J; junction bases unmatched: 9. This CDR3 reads CASRASGQGSYEQYF. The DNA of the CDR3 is TGTGCCAGCAGAGCCTCGGGACAGGGGTCTTACGAGCAGTACTTC.

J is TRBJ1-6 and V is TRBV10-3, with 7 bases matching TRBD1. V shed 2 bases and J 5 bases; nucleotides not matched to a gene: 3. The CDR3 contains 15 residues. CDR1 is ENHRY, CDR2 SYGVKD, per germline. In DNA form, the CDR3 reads TGTGCCATCAGTGAGGGAGGGGGCAATAATTCACCCCTCCACTTT. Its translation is CAISEGGGNNSPLHF.

CDR3 loop: CASSLGRTPHTQYF. CDR3 nucleotide sequence: TGTGCCAGCAGTTTGGGCAGGACCCCACATACGCAGTATTTT. The chain links TRBV28 to TRBJ2-3; no firm D call. CDR1 MDHEN and CDR2 SYDVKM come from the germline V gene. The CDR3 totals 14 residues. V gave up 3 bases and J gave up 7 bases, with 14 bases separating them.

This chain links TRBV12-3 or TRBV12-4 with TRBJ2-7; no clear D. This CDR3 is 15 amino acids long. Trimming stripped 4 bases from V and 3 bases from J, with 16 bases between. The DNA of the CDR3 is TGTGCCAGCAGTTCCTCGGTCGTGTCGAACTACGAGCAGTACTTC. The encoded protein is CASSSSVVSNYEQYF.

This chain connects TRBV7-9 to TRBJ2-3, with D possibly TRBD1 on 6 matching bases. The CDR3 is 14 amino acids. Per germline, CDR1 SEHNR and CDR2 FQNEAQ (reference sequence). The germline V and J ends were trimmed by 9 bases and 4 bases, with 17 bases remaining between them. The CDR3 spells CASSSSTGSDTQYF. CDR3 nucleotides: TGTGCCAGTAGTTCCTCCACAGGGTCAGATACGCAGTATTTT.

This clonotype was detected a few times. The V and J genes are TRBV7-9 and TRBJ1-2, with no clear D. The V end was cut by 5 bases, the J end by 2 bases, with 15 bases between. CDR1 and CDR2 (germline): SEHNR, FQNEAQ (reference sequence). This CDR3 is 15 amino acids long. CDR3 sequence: CASSPGAAANYGYTF. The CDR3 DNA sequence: TGTGCCAGCAGCCCTGGAGCCGCTGCGAACTATGGCTACACCTTC.

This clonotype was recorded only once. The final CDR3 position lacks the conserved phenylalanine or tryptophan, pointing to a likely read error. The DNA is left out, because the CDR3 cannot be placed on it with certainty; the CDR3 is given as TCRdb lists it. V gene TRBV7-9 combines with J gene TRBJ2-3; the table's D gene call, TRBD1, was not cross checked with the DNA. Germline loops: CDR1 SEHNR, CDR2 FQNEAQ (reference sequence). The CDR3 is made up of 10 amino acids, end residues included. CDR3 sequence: CASSLTDSNY.

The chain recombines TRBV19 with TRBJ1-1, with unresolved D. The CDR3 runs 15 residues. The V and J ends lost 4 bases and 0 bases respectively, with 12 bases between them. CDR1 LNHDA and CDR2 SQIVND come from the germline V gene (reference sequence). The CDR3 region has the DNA TGTGCCAGTAGTACAAAGGAGACGGTGAACACTGAAGCTTTCTTT. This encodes CASSTKETVNTEAFF.

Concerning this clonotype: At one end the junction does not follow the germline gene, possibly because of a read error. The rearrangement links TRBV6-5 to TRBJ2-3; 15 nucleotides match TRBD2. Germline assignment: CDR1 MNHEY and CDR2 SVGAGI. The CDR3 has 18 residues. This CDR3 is CASSNPSGLAGGTDMQYF. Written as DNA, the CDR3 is TGTGCCAGCAGCAACCCCTCGGGACTAGCGGGGGGCACAGATATGCAGTATTTT.

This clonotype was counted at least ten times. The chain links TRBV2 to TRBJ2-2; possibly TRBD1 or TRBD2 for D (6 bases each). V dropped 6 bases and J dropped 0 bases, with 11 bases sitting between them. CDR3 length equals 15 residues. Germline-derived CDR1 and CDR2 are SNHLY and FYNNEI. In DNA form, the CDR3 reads TGTGCCAGCAGGGGGGGACACACGAACACCGGGGAGCTGTTTTTT. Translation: CASRGGHTNTGELFF.

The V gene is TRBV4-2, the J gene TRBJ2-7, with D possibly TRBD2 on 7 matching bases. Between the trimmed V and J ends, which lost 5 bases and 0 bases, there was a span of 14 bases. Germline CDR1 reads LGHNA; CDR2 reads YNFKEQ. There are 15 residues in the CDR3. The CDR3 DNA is TGTGCCAGCAGCGGTCGCGGGGGCGACTCCTACGAGCAGTACTTC. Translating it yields CASSGRGGDSYEQYF.

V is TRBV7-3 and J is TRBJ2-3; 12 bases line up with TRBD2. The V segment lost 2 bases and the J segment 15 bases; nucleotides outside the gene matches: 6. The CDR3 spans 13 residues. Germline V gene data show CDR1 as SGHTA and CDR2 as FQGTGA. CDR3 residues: CASSLGSSGGVYF. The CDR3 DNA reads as TGTGCCAGCAGCTTAGGATCTAGCGGGGGGGTTTATTTT.

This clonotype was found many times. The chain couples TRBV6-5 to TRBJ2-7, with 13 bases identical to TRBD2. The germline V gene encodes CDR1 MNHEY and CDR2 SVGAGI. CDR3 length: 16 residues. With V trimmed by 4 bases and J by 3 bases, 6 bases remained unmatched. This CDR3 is CASSSTGTSGNYEQYF. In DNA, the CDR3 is TGTGCCAGCAGTTCAACCGGGACTAGCGGGAACTACGAGCAGTACTTC.

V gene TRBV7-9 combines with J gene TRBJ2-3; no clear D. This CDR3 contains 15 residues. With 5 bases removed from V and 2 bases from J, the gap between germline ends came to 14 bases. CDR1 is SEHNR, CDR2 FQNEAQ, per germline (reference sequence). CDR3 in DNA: TGTGCCAGCAGCGCCCGTGGCGGATACACAGATACGCAGTATTTT. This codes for CASSARGGYTDTQYF.

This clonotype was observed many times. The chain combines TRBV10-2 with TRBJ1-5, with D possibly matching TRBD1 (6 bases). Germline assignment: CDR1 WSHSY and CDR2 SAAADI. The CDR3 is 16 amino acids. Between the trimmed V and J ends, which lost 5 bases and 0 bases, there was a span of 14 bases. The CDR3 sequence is CASSPGHPYSNQPQHF. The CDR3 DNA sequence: TGCGCCAGCAGTCCGGGACACCCCTATAGCAATCAGCCCCAGCATTTT.

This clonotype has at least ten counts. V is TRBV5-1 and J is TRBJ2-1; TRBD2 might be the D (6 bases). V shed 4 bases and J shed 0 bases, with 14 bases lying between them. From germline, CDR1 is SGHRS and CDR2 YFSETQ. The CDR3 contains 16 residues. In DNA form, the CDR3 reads TGCGCCAGCAGCCTTGGAGGGACCGGCTCCTACAATGAGCAGTTCTTC. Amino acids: CASSLGGTGSYNEQFF.

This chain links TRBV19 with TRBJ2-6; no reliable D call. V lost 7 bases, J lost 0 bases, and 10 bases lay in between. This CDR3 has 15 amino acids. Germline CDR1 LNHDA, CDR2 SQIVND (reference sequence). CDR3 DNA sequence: TGTGCCAGTAAGGACCCAAGCTCTGGGGCCAACGTCCTGACTTTC. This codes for CASKDPSSGANVLTF. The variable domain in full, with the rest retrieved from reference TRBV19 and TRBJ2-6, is DGGITQSPKYLFRKEGQNVTLSCEQNLNHDAMYWYRQDPGQGLRLIYYSQIVNDFQKGDIAEGYSVSREKKESFPLTVTSAQKNPTAFYLCASKDPSSGANVLTFGAGSRLTVL.

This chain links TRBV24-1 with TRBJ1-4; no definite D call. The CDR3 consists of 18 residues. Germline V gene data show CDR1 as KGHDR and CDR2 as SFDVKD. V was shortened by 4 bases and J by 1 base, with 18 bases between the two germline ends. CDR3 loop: CATSDRILEGLTNEKLFF. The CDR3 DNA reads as TGTGCCACCAGTGACCGTATTTTAGAGGGCCTAACTAATGAAAAACTGTTTTTT.

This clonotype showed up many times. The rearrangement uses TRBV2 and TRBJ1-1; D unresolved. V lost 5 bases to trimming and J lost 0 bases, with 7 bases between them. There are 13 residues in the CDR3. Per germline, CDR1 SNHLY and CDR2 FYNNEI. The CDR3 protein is CASSLDMNTEAFF. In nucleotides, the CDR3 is TGTGCCAGCAGTCTTGACATGAACACTGAAGCTTTCTTT.

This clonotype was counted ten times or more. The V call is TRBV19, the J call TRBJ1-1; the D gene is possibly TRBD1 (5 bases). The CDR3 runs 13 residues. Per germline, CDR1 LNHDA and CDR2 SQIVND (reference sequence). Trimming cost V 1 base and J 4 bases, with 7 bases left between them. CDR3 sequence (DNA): TGTGCCAGTAGTATAGCAAGGGGCACTGAAGCTTTCTTT. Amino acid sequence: CASSIARGTEAFF. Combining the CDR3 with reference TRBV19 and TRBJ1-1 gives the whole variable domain DGGITQSPKYLFRKEGQNVTLSCEQNLNHDAMYWYRQDPGQGLRLIYYSQIVNDFQKGDIAEGYSVSREKKESFPLTVTSAQKNPTAFYLCASSIARGTEAFFGQGTRLTVV.

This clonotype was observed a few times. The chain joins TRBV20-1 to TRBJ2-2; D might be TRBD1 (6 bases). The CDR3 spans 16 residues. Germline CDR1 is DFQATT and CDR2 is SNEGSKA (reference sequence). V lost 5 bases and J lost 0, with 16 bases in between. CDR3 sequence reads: CSAAMDSVTNTGELFF. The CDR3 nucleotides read TGCAGTGCTGCAATGGACAGTGTAACGAACACCGGGGAGCTGTTTTTT.